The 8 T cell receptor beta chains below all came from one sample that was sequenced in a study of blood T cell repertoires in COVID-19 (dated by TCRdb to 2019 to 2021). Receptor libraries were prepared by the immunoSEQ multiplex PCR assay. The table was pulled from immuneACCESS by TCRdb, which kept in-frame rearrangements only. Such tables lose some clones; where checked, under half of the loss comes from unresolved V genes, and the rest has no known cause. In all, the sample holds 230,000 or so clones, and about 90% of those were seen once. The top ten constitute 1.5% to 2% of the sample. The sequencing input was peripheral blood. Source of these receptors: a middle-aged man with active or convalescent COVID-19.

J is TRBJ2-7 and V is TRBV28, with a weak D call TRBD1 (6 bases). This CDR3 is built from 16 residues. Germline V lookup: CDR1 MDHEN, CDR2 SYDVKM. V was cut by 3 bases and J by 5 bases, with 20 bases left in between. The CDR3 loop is CASSFTLVQGGHEQYF. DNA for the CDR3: TGTGCCAGCAGTTTTACGCTCGTACAGGGTGGGCACGAGCAGTACTTC.

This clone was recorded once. The CDR3 reads CASSSTSGNSYNSPLHF. CDR3 nucleotides: TGTGCCAGCAGTTCAACTTCGGGGAACTCCTATAATTCACCCCTCCACTTT. This chain links TRBV28 with TRBJ1-6; D unclear. V lost 4 bases and J 0 bases, leaving 13 bases between the germline ends. Looked up from germline, CDR1 is MDHEN and CDR2 is SYDVKM. There are 17 residues in the CDR3.

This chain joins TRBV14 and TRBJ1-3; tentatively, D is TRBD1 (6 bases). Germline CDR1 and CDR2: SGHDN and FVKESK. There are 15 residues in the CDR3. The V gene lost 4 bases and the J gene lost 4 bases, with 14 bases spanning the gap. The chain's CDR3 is CASSRNRASGNTIYF. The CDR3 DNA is TGTGCCAGCAGCCGGAACAGGGCATCCGGAAACACCATATATTTT.

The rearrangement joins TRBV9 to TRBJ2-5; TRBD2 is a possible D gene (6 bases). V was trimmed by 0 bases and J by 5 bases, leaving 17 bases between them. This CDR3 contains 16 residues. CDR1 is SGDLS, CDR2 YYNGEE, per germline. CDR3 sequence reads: CASSVGHPGVGETQYF. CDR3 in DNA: TGTGCCAGCAGCGTAGGCCACCCGGGGGTGGGGGAGACCCAGTACTTC.

CDR3 sequence reads: CASSAGTSGYNEQFF. The CDR3 nucleotides are TGTGCCAGCAGTGCCGGGACTAGCGGGTACAATGAGCAGTTCTTC. This chain connects TRBV27 to TRBJ2-1; 12 bases line up with TRBD2. CDR3 length equals 15 residues. Germline V gene lookup returns CDR1 MNHEY and CDR2 SMNVEV (reference sequence). J lost 4 bases, V lost 5 bases, and 3 bases had no gene match.

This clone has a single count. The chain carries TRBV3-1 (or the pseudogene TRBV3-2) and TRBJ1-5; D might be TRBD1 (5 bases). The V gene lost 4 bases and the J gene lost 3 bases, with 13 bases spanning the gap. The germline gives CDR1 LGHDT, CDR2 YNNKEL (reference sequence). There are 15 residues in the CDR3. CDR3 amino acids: CASSRGSGNNQPQHF. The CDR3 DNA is TGTGCCAGCAGCCGAGGTTCAGGGAACAATCAGCCCCAGCATTTT.

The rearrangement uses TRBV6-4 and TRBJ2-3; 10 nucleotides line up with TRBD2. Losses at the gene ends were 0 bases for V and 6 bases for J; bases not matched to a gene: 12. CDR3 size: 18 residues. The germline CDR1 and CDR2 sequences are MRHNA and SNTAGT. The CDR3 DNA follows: TGTGCCAGCAGTGACTCGGGGGCCCCAGCGGGGGGGCTGGATACGCAGTATTTT. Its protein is CASSDSGAPAGGLDTQYF.

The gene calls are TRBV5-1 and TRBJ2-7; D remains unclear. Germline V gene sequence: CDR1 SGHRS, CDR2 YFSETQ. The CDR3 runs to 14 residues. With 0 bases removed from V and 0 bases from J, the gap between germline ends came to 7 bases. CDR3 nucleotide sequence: TGCGCCAGCAGCTTGGGGTACGGCTCCTACGAGCAGTACTTC. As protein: CASSLGYGSYEQYF.